The present TCR beta chain was sequenced within a study of T cell repertoires in ileal Crohn's disease. Regarding the study as a whole: Clonal expansions were more frequent in active smokers than non-smokers at surgery. High-frequency clones were more common in sorted CD8 than CD4 cells.

Data came from immunoSEQ multiplex PCR; TCRdb stores just in-frame clones and leaves some out. The table lists some 4,700 clones, 82% of them singletons. Time point of the sample: neoterminal ileum biopsy at postoperative endoscopy, about 6 months after surgery. Notes on this clone: No antigen is known for it.

This clonotype was obtained from an adult with Crohn's disease. The sequenced material came from ileal tissue.

The CDR3 region is CASSSKSLAGGPRYNEQFF. The CDR3 DNA reads as TGTGCCAGCAGCTCCAAATCACTAGCGGGAGGGCCCCGCTACAATGAGCAGTTCTTC. The rearrangement uses TRBV11-3 and TRBJ2-1; 13 bases align to TRBD2. V lost 4 bases and J lost 3; bases outside the gene matches: 12. Germline V gene data show CDR1 as SGHNT and CDR2 as YENEEA. The CDR3 sequence is 19 residues long.